The 8 T cell receptor beta chains below were found in one sample sequenced in a study of blood T cell repertoires in COVID-19. Sequencing used immunoSEQ multiplex PCR; TCRdb keeps in-frame clones, though not all of them. Here the sample spans about 260,000 clones, around 86% being singletons. Specimen: peripheral blood. The receptors were gathered from a woman aged 40 to 50 who had recovered from COVID-19.

This clone turned up a few times. The chain uses TRBV30 and TRBJ2-5; 10 bases map to TRBD2. V trimming: 5 bases; J trimming: 3 bases; junction bases outside the gene matches: 6. The CDR3 is 14 amino acids. Germline lookup yields CDR1 GTSNPN and CDR2 SVGIG (reference sequence). The CDR3 bases are TGTGCCTGGGCGGCGGGGACTAGCGAAGAGACCCAGTACTTC. It encodes CAWAAGTSEETQYF.

The genes are TRBV28 and TRBJ2-3; TRBD2 might be the D (7 bases). V lost 6 bases and J lost 1, with 17 bases in between. Germline lookup yields CDR1 MDHEN and CDR2 SYDVKM. This CDR3 spans 16 amino acids. CDR3 region: CASSLGGGGGTDTQYF. DNA for the CDR3: TGTGCCAGCAGCCTAGGGGGGGGAGGAGGCACAGATACGCAGTATTTT. The full variable domain, its missing parts supplied by reference TRBV28 and TRBJ2-3, is DVKVTQSSRYLVKRTGEKVFLECVQDMDHENMFWYRQDPGLGLRLIYFSYDVKMKEKGDIPEGYSVSREKKERFSLILESASTNQTSMYLCASSLGGGGGTDTQYFGPGTRLTVL.

This clone has just one count. V gene TRBV4-1 combines with J gene TRBJ2-5, with a weak D call TRBD2 (7 bases). The CDR3 loop spans 14 amino acids. V shed 4 bases and J shed 4 bases, with 13 bases lying between them. The germline V gene encodes CDR1 MGHRA and CDR2 YSYEKL. The CDR3 loop reads CASSRRGGRETQYF. CDR3 DNA: TGCGCCAGCAGCCGCCGCGGGGGCAGAGAGACCCAGTACTTC.

The genes are TRBV6-2 or TRBV6-3 and TRBJ1-5; TRBD1 is a possible D gene (6 bases). Germline CDR1 is MNHEY and CDR2 is SVGEGT. Trimming removed 2 bases from V and 0 bases from J, with 17 bases in between. The CDR3 sequence is 18 residues long. The CDR3 here is CASSYPDRKLFSNQPQHF. Here the CDR3 DNA reads TGTGCCAGCAGTTACCCCGACAGGAAACTATTTAGCAATCAGCCCCAGCATTTT.

The rearrangement joins TRBV6-6 to TRBJ1-6; TRBD1 aligns across 9 bases. This CDR3 region has 17 residues. CDR1 is MNHNY, CDR2 SVGAGI, per germline (reference sequence). The J segment lost 9 bases and the V segment lost 6 bases, leaving 15 bases of the junction unmatched. CDR3 region: CASSRSQGAIRVSPLHF. CDR3 coding DNA: TGTGCCAGCAGCCGATCACAGGGGGCAATTCGGGTTTCACCCCTCCACTTT.

This clone was seen a single time. This rearrangement joins TRBV5-6 to TRBJ2-3; the match to TRBD1 covers 9 bases. The germline V gene has CDR1 SGHDT and CDR2 YYEEEE. J gave up 3 bases and V 4 bases, and 9 bases lay outside the gene matches. The length of the CDR3 is 16 residues. The CDR3 region has the DNA TGTGCCAGCAGCACTTACAGGGGGCTAGGGACAGATACGCAGTATTTT. Protein product: CASSTYRGLGTDTQYF.

The V and J genes are TRBV18 and TRBJ2-7; 7 nucleotides align to TRBD1. The trim removed 6 bases at V and 7 bases at J, leaving 6 bases unmatched. The CDR3 is made up of 12 amino acids. Germline assignment: CDR1 KGHSH and CDR2 LQKENI. DNA of the CDR3: TGTGCCAGCTCGTCGACAGGGATAGAGCAGTACTTC. It is translated as CASSSTGIEQYF.

This clone showed up just a few times. This rearrangement joins TRBV15 to TRBJ1-4; 7 positions match TRBD1. The CDR3 loop spans 16 amino acids. Germline loops: CDR1 LNHNV, CDR2 YYDKDF (reference sequence). V shed 0 bases and J 8 bases; nucleotides not matched to a gene: 9. In nucleotides, the CDR3 is TGTGCCACCAGCAGAGACCGCAGGGGGTACGGAGAAAAACTGTTTTTT. It encodes CATSRDRRGYGEKLFF.